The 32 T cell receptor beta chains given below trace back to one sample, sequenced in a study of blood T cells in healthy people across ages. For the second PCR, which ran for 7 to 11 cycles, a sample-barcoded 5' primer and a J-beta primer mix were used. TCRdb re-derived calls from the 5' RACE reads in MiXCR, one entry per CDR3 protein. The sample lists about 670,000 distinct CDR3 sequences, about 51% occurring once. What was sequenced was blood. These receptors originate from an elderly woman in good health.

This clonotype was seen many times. The CDR3 sequence: CSARIRDSFNQPQHF. The CDR3 DNA sequence: TGCAGTGCTAGAATTCGGGACAGTTTCAATCAGCCCCAGCATTTT. The rearrangement uses TRBV20-1 and TRBJ1-5; 7 bases agree with TRBD1. In germline, CDR1 is DFQATT, CDR2 SNEGSKA (reference sequence). The CDR3 has 15 amino acids. V lost 2 bases and J lost 3; bases outside the gene matches: 7.

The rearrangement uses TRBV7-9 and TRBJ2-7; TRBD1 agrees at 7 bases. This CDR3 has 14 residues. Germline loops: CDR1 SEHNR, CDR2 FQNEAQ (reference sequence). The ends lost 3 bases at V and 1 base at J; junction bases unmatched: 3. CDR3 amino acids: CASSFPTGSYEQYF. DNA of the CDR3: TGTGCCAGCAGCTTCCCGACAGGGTCCTACGAGCAGTACTTC.

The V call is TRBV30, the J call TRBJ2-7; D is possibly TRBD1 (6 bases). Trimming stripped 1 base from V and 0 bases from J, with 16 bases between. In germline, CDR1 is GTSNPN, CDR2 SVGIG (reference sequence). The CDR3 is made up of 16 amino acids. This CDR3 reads CAWSEWGTGTSYEQYF. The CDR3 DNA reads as TGTGCCTGGAGTGAGTGGGGTACAGGGACCTCCTACGAGCAGTACTTC.

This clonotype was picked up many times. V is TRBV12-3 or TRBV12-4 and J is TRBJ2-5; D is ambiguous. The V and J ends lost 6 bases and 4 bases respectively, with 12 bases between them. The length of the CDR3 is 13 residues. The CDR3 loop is CASSSWGVETQYF. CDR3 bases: TGTGCCAGCAGCTCCTGGGGTGTAGAGACCCAGTACTTC.

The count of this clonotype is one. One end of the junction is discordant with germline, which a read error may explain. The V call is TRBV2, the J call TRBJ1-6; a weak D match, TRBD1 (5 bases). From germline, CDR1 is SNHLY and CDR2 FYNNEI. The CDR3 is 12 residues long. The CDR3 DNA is TGTGCCAGCAGGACAGATAATTCACTCCTCCACTTT. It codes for CASRTDNSLLHF.

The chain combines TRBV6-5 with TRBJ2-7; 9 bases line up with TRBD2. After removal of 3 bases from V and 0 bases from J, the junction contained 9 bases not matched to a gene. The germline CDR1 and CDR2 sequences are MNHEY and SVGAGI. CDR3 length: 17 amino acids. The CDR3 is CASSYGPSGETSYEQYF. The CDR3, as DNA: TGTGCCAGCAGTTATGGACCTAGCGGGGAAACCTCCTACGAGCAGTACTTC.

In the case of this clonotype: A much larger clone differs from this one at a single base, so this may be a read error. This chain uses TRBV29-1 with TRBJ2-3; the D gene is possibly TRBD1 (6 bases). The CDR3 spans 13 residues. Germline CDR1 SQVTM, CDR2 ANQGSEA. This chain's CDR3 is CSVPLRDTATQYF. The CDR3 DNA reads TGCAGCGTTCCACTCAGGGACACAGCTACGCAGTATTTT.

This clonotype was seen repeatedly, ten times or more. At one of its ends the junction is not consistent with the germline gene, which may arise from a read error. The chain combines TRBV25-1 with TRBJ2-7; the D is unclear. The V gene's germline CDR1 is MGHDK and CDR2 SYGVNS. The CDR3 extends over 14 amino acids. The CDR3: CTSSRVEVFNEQYF. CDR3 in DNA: TGTACCAGCAGTAGAGTCGAGGTATTCAACGAGCAGTACTTC.

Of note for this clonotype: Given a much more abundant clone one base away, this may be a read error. This chain's CDR3 is CASSFSSEQYF. Written as DNA, the CDR3 is TGTGCCAGCAGTTTCTCCTCCGAGCAGTACTTC. The chain links TRBV27 to TRBJ2-5; D gene unclear. With the DNA end fitting TRBJ2-7 better, the J assignment may be wrong. This CDR3 is built from 11 residues. CDR1 is MNHEY and CDR2 is SMNVEV in the germline V gene (reference sequence).

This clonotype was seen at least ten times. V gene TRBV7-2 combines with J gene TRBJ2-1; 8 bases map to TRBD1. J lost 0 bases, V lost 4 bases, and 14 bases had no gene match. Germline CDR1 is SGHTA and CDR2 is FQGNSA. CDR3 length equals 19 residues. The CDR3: CASSSPGWTGTHSYNEQFF. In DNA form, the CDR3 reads TGTGCCAGCAGCTCCCCGGGGTGGACAGGGACCCACTCCTACAATGAGCAGTTCTTC.

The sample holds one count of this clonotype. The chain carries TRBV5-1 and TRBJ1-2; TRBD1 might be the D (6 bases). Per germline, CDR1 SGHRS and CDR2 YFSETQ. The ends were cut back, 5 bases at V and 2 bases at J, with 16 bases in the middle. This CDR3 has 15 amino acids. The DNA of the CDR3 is TGCGCCAGCAGGCCGTCGCCAGGGGCGAACTATGGCTACACCTTC. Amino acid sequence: CASRPSPGANYGYTF.

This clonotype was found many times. CDR3 sequence: CASRTSGTYEQYF. CDR3 in DNA: TGTGCCAGCAGGACTAGCGGCACCTACGAGCAGTACTTC. The chain joins TRBV6-2 or TRBV6-3 to TRBJ2-7; TRBD2 matches 9 bases. Germline CDR1 MNHEY, CDR2 SVGEGT. CDR3 length equals 13 residues. Trimming took 6 bases from V and 2 from J; bases not matched to a gene: 2.

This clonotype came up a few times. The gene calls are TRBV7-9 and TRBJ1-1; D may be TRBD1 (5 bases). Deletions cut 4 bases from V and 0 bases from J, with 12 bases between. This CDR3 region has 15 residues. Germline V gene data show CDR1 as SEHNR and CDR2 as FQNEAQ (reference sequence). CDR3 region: CASSSSGAVNTEAFF. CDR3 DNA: TGTGCCAGCAGCTCCTCCGGGGCCGTGAACACTGAAGCTTTCTTT.

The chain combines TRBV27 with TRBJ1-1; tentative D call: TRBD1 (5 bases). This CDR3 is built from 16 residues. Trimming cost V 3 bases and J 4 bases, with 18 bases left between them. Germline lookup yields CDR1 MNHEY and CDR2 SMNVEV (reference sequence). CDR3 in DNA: TGTGCCAGCAGTTTTACGCCTCAGGGAAGGAGCACTGAAGCTTTCTTT. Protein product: CASSFTPQGRSTEAFF.

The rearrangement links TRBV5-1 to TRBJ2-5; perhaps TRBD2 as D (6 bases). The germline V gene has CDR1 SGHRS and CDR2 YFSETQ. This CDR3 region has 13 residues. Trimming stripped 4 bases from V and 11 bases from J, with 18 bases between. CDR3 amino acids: CASSRRVENEQYF. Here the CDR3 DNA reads TGCGCCAGCAGCCGGAGGGTGGAGAATGAGCAGTACTTC.

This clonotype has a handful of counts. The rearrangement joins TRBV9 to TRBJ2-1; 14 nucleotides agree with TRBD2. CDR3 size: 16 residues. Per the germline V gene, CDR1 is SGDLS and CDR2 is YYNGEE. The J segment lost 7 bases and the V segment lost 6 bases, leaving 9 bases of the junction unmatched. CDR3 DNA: TGTGCCAGCAAAGTGGGAGGGACTAGCGGGAGTAATGAGCAGTTCTTC. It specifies CASKVGGTSGSNEQFF.

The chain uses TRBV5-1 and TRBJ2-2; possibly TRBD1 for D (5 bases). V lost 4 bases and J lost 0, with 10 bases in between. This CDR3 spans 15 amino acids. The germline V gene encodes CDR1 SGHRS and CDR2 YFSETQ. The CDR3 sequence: CASSLDIANTGELFF. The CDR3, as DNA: TGCGCCAGCAGCCTGGACATCGCGAACACCGGGGAGCTGTTTTTT.

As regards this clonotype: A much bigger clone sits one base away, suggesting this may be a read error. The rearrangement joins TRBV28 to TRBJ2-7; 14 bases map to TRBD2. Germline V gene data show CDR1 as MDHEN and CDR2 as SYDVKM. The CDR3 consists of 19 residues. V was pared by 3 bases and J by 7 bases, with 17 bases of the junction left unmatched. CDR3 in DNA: TGTGCCAGCAGTTTCTTCGGACTAGCGGGAGGCCTAAAAGACAATGAGCAGTACTTC. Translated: CASSFFGLAGGLKDNEQYF.

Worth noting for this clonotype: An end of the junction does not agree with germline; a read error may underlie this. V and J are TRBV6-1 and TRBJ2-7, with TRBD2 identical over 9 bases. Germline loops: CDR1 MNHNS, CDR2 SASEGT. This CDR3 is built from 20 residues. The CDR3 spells CASSRGLARARTRVSIERYF. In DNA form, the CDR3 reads TGTGCCAGCAGCCGTGGACTAGCGCGCGCTCGCACAAGGGTATCCATTGAGCGGTACTTC.

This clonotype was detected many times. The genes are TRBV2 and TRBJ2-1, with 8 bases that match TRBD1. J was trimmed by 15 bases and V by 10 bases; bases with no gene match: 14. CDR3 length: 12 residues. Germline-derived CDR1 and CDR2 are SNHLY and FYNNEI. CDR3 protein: CATQAGGPYSFF. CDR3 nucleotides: TGTGCCACCCAGGCAGGGGGCCCCTACTCGTTCTTC.

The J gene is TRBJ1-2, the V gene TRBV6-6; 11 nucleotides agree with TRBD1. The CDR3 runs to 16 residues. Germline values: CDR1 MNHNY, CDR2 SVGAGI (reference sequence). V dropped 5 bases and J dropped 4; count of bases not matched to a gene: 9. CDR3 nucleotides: TGTGCCAGCAGTCTCGGACAGGGGGCACGGAGCTATGGCTACACCTTC. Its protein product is CASSLGQGARSYGYTF.

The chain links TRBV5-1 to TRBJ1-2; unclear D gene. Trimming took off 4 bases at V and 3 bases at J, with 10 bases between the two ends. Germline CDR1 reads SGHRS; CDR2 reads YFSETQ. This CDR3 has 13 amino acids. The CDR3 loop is CASSVAGDYGYTF. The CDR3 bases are TGCGCCAGCAGCGTGGCCGGGGACTATGGCTACACCTTC.

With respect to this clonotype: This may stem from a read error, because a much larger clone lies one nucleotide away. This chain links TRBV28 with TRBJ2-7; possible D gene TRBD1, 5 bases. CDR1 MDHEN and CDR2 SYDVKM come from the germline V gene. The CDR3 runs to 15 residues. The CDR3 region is CASSQGPGSSCEQYF. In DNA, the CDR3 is TGTGCCAGCAGCCAAGGGCCAGGGTCCTCCTGCGAGCAGTACTTC.

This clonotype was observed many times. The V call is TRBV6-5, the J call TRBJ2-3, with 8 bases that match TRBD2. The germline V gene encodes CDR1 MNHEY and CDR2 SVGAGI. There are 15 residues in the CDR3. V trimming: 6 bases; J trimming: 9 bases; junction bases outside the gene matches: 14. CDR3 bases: TGTGCCAGCAGCCCAAGACTAGCGATGGGGGGGACGCAGTATTTT. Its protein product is CASSPRLAMGGTQYF.

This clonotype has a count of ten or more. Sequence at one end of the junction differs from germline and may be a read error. In nucleotides, the CDR3 is TGTGCCAGCAGTTACTCGACTAGCGGCACTGATACGCAGTATTTT. This sequence encodes CASSYSTSGTDTQYF. The genes are TRBV6-6 and TRBJ2-3, with 9 positions matching TRBD2. Per germline, CDR1 MNHNY and CDR2 SVGAGI (reference sequence). This CDR3 spans 15 amino acids.

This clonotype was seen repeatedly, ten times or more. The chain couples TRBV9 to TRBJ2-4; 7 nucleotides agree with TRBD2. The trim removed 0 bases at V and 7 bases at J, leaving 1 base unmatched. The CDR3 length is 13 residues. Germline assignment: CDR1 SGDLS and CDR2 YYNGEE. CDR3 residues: CASSVAGGNIQYF. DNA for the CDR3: TGTGCCAGCAGCGTAGCGGGAGGTAACATTCAGTACTTC.

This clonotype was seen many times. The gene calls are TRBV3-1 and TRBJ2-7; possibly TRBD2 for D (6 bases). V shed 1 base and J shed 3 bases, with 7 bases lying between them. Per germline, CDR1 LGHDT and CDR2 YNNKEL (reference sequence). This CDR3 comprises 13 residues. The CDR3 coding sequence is TGTGCCAGCAGCCAAGCTAGCGTCTACGAGCAGTACTTC. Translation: CASSQASVYEQYF.

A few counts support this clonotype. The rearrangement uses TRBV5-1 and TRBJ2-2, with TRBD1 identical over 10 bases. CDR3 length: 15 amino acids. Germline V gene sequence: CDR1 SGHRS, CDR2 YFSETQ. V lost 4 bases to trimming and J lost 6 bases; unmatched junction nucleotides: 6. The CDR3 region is CASSHRDRGAGELFF. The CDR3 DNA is TGCGCCAGCAGCCACCGGGACAGGGGCGCCGGGGAGCTGTTTTTT.

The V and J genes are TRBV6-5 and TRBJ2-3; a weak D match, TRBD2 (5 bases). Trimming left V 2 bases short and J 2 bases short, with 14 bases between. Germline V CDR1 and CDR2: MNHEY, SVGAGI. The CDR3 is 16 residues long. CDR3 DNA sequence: TGTGCCAGCAGTTACGGCCGACTAATAGACACAGATACGCAGTATTTT. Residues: CASSYGRLIDTDTQYF.

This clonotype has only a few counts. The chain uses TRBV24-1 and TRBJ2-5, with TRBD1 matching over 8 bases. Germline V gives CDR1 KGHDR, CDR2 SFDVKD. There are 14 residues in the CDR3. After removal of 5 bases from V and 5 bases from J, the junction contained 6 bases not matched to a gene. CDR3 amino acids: CATSARTGRETQYF. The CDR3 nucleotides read TGTGCCACCAGTGCCCGGACAGGGCGGGAGACCCAGTACTTC.

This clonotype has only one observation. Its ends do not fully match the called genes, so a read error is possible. The CDR3 DNA is TGTGCCGGCAGCCTATGGGGTGAGCAGTACTTC. Encoded protein: CAGSLWGEQYF. The rearrangement uses TRBV9 and TRBJ2-7; D unclear. This CDR3 is 11 amino acids long. Germline CDR1 and CDR2: SGDLS and YYNGEE.

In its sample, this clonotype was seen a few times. The CDR3 DNA reads as TGTGCCAGCAGTCCTGTCCAAGAGACCCAGTTCTTC. Encoded protein: CASSPVQETQFF. The chain employs TRBV12-3 or TRBV12-4 and TRBJ2-1; D not certain. Trimming pared 5 bases from V and 13 bases from J, leaving 15 bases between. The CDR3 runs 12 residues.